The next 25 T cell receptor beta chains were all read from a single sample in a study of blood T cell repertoires in COVID-19. TCRdb's copy holds only in-frame clones and misses some; the assay was immunoSEQ multiplex PCR. The sample contains some 150,000 clones, 88% of which appear only once. The specimen sequenced was peripheral blood. The receptors here all came from a woman in her 70s with acute or convalescent COVID-19.

The CDR3 is CSVERLAGKLSTDTQYF. CDR3 nucleotides: TGCAGCGTTGAACGGCTAGCGGGGAAACTTAGCACAGATACGCAGTATTTT. This chain joins TRBV29-1 and TRBJ2-3; 9 positions match TRBD2. Losses at the gene ends were 2 bases for V and 0 bases for J; bases not matched to a gene: 9. The germline V gene encodes CDR1 SQVTM and CDR2 ANQGSEA. This CDR3 comprises 17 residues.

The chain is built from TRBV5-8 and TRBJ2-1; 14 nucleotides align to TRBD2. The J segment lost 9 bases and the V segment lost 3 bases, leaving 8 bases of the junction unmatched. The CDR3 extends over 16 amino acids. Germline V gene sequence: CDR1 SGHTS, CDR2 YDEGEE. CDR3 amino acids: CASSSLRTSGGSEQFF. The CDR3 coding sequence is TGTGCCAGCAGCTCCCTCCGGACTAGCGGGGGGAGTGAGCAGTTCTTC.

The CDR3 protein is CASSSTGAGNEKLFF. The CDR3 DNA reads as TGTGCCAGCAGTTCGACAGGGGCGGGGAATGAAAAACTGTTTTTT. The rearrangement links TRBV27 to TRBJ1-4; the match to TRBD1 covers 8 bases. V dropped 4 bases and J dropped 5; count of bases not matched to a gene: 6. The CDR3 is 15 residues long. The germline gives CDR1 MNHEY, CDR2 SMNVEV (reference sequence).

The chain links TRBV20-1 to TRBJ2-5, with D unresolved. Germline V gene lookup returns CDR1 DFQATT and CDR2 SNEGSKA (reference sequence). V was shortened by 1 base and J by 7 bases, with 7 bases between the two germline ends. The CDR3 runs to 11 residues. The CDR3 DNA reads TGCAGTGCTAGAGTTTCCTTGACCCAGTACTTC. It is translated as CSARVSLTQYF.

This clone was seen only once. V usage is TRBV5-1 and J usage is TRBJ2-5; 12 nucleotides align to TRBD2. Germline V gives CDR1 SGHRS, CDR2 YFSETQ. The CDR3 runs to 16 residues. The V and J ends lost 4 bases and 4 bases, in that order; junction bases with no gene match: 8. The CDR3 reads CASSQPTSGGGETQYF. In DNA form, the CDR3 reads TGCGCCAGCAGCCAACCGACTAGCGGGGGCGGAGAGACCCAGTACTTC.

V and J are TRBV19 and TRBJ1-2, with D maybe TRBD1 (5 bases). Trimming left V 7 bases short and J 8 bases short, with 14 bases between. CDR1 is LNHDA and CDR2 is SQIVND in the germline V gene (reference sequence). The CDR3 spans 12 residues. The CDR3 is CASKITDSGYTF. CDR3 sequence (DNA): TGTGCCAGTAAAATAACAGACAGCGGCTACACCTTC. The entire variable domain, with the rest obtained from reference TRBV19 and TRBJ1-2, is as follows: DGGITQSPKYLFRKEGQNVTLSCEQNLNHDAMYWYRQDPGQGLRLIYYSQIVNDFQKGDIAEGYSVSREKKESFPLTVTSAQKNPTAFYLCASKITDSGYTFGSGTRLTVV.

This clone has a single count. The J gene is TRBJ1-4, the V gene TRBV18, with TRBD1 matching over 9 bases. With 5 bases clipped from V and 5 bases from J, the junction kept 6 bases outside the gene matches. This CDR3 has 15 residues. Germline V lookup: CDR1 KGHSH, CDR2 LQKENI. CDR3 in amino acids: CASSVRTGENEKLFF. CDR3 DNA sequence: TGTGCCAGCTCAGTGAGGACAGGGGAGAATGAAAAACTGTTTTTT.

The chain uses TRBV2 and TRBJ1-2; a weak D match, TRBD1 (5 bases). V shed 0 bases and J shed 8 bases, with 13 bases lying between them. The CDR3 has 14 residues. Germline V lookup: CDR1 SNHLY, CDR2 FYNNEI. The CDR3 coding sequence is TGTGCCAGCAGTGAAGCGCTCGGCAGGGCCGGCTACACCTTC. It is translated as CASSEALGRAGYTF.

This rearrangement joins TRBV6-5 to TRBJ2-4, with D possibly TRBD1 on 5 matching bases. Trimming stripped 7 bases from V and 12 bases from J, with 13 bases between. CDR1 is MNHEY, CDR2 SVGAGI, per germline. The CDR3 is 11 amino acids. The CDR3 region has the DNA TGTGCCAGCATCCAGGGTCCGGGTCAGTACTTC. This codes for CASIQGPGQYF.

The V and J genes are TRBV27 and TRBJ2-6; TRBD2 agrees at 7 bases. The length of the CDR3 is 20 residues. Germline CDR1 is MNHEY and CDR2 is SMNVEV (reference sequence). After removal of 9 bases from V and 0 bases from J, the junction contained 20 bases not matched to a gene. Here the CDR3 DNA reads TGTGCCAGTTCCAAGTGGGGGGGTTCCTTAACAAGCTCTGGGGCCAACGTCCTGACTTTC. Encoded protein: CASSKWGGSLTSSGANVLTF.

Only a few counts were recorded for this clone. The chain employs TRBV7-9 and TRBJ2-7; TRBD1 aligns across 7 bases. The germline V gene encodes CDR1 SEHNR and CDR2 FQNEAQ (reference sequence). The CDR3 runs to 14 residues. Losses at the gene ends were 4 bases for V and 3 bases for J; bases not matched to a gene: 6. The DNA for the CDR3 is TGTGCCAGCAGCTCTGGGACAGCCAACTACGAGCAGTACTTC. This translates into CASSSGTANYEQYF.

This chain links TRBV19 with TRBJ2-3; 7 bases align to TRBD1. Germline V gene lookup returns CDR1 LNHDA and CDR2 SQIVND (reference sequence). This CDR3 has 14 residues. V lost 6 bases to trimming and J lost 2 bases; unmatched junction nucleotides: 5. CDR3 sequence reads: CASREGQYTDTQYF. CDR3 nucleotide sequence: TGTGCCAGTAGAGAGGGACAGTACACAGATACGCAGTATTTT.

The genes are TRBV18 and TRBJ1-1; maybe TRBD1 (5 bases). The V end was cut by 6 bases, the J end by 7 bases, with 15 bases between. CDR1 is KGHSH and CDR2 is LQKENI in the germline V gene. The CDR3 has 13 residues. CDR3 loop: CASSPGRGLEAFF. The DNA of the CDR3 is TGTGCCAGCTCCCCGGGGAGGGGCCTTGAAGCTTTCTTT.

V gene TRBV6-5 combines with J gene TRBJ1-1; TRBD1 might be the D (6 bases). This CDR3 has 14 amino acids. Germline CDR1 and CDR2: MNHEY and SVGAGI. Trimming left V 7 bases short and J 0 bases short, with 12 bases between. CDR3 bases: TGTGCCAGCAAAACAGGGCCAATGAACACTGAAGCTTTCTTT. Its translation is CASKTGPMNTEAFF.

The rearrangement uses TRBV18 and TRBJ1-1, with 8 bases aligning to TRBD1. The CDR3 sequence is 15 residues long. V was clipped by 2 bases and J by 4 bases; unmatched bases: 6. Germline V gives CDR1 KGHSH, CDR2 LQKENI. The CDR3 DNA sequence: TGTGCCAGCTCACCATTACAGGGGGGGGGCACTGAAGCTTTCTTT. Its translation: CASSPLQGGGTEAFF.

The rearrangement joins TRBV10-3 to TRBJ1-5; the D gene is possibly TRBD1 (5 bases). The CDR3 runs 15 residues. Per germline, CDR1 ENHRY and CDR2 SYGVKD. Deletions cut 4 bases from V and 3 bases from J, with 13 bases between. CDR3 sequence: CAISVALGDNQPQHF. As DNA, the CDR3 is TGTGCCATCAGTGTCGCGCTAGGGGACAATCAGCCCCAGCATTTT.

Concerning this clone itself: The junction and the germline gene differ at one end; a read error may be behind it. The genes are TRBV6-5 and TRBJ1-3; 11 nucleotides match TRBD1. The CDR3 has 14 amino acids. CDR1 and CDR2 from the germline V gene are MNHEY and SVGAGI. The CDR3 DNA sequence: TGTGCCAGCAGGACCGGGACAGGGGGAAACACTATATATTTT. Translating gives CASRTGTGGNTIYF.

V and J are TRBV6-2 or TRBV6-3 and TRBJ2-3; 7 nucleotides match TRBD2. The junction had 9 bases not matched to a gene; V was cut back by 6 bases and J by 6 bases. CDR1 is MNHEY and CDR2 is SVGEGT in the germline V gene. CDR3 size: 14 residues. In DNA, the CDR3 is TGTGCCAGCAGCCCCGGGACTACTCTGGATACGCAGTATTTT. It specifies CASSPGTTLDTQYF.

This clone was seen only once. The gene calls are TRBV9 and TRBJ2-5, with 11 positions matching TRBD2. This CDR3 contains 16 residues. V dropped 0 bases and J dropped 5; count of bases not matched to a gene: 6. Germline V gene data show CDR1 as SGDLS and CDR2 as YYNGEE. CDR3 nucleotides: TGTGCCAGCAGCGTAGGGATAGCGGGGGGGCAGGAGACCCAGTACTTC. It yields the protein CASSVGIAGGQETQYF.

This clone was seen a single time. V and J are TRBV21-1 and TRBJ2-7; the table's D call TRBD1 went unverified against the DNA. TRBV21-1 is a pseudogene. This CDR3 is built from 12 residues. The CDR3 protein is CANLGHYDEQYV. CDR3 DNA: TGTGCCAACTTGGGACATTACGACGAGCAGTACGTC.

This chain connects TRBV28 to TRBJ2-7; 11 nucleotides line up with TRBD2. The CDR3 runs to 15 residues. Germline loops: CDR1 MDHEN, CDR2 SYDVKM. V lost 6 bases to trimming and J lost 4 bases; unmatched junction nucleotides: 8. The CDR3 here is CASSPLGLAGYEQYV. The CDR3 coding sequence is TGTGCCAGCAGCCCATTAGGACTAGCGGGTTACGAGCAGTACGTC.

The chain uses TRBV7-3 and TRBJ1-1; D is unresolved. This CDR3 has 13 amino acids. Germline CDR1 and CDR2: SGHTA and FQGTGA. V dropped 1 base and J dropped 8 bases, with 11 bases sitting between them. The CDR3 is CASSLRQSGEAFF. The CDR3 bases are TGTGCCAGCAGCTTAAGGCAATCCGGGGAAGCTTTCTTT.

The chain couples TRBV18 to TRBJ2-2, with TRBD1 identical over 12 bases. With 3 bases clipped from V and 2 bases from J, the junction kept 1 base outside the gene matches. The CDR3 has 16 amino acids. Germline CDR1 KGHSH, CDR2 LQKENI. CDR3 bases: TGTGCCAGCTCACCGGGACAGGGGGCAAACACCGGGGAGCTGTTTTTT. Translating gives CASSPGQGANTGELFF.

This clone was observed a few times. The rearrangement links TRBV7-3 to TRBJ1-1, with 8 bases that match TRBD1. The V segment lost 5 bases and the J segment 1 base; nucleotides outside the gene matches: 6. Germline V gene lookup returns CDR1 SGHTA and CDR2 FQGTGA. CDR3 length: 15 residues. The CDR3 sequence: CASSPTGGRNTEAFF. In DNA form, the CDR3 reads TGTGCCAGCAGCCCAACAGGGGGTCGGAACACTGAAGCTTTCTTT.

V and J are TRBV11-3 and TRBJ2-3; D is unclear. Between the trimmed V and J ends, which lost 3 bases and 6 bases, there was a span of 10 bases. CDR1 is SGHNT and CDR2 is YENEEA in the germline V gene. This CDR3 is built from 13 residues. The CDR3, as DNA: TGTGCCAGCAGCTTGAGGCAGTGGGATACGCAGTATTTT. It codes for CASSLRQWDTQYF.